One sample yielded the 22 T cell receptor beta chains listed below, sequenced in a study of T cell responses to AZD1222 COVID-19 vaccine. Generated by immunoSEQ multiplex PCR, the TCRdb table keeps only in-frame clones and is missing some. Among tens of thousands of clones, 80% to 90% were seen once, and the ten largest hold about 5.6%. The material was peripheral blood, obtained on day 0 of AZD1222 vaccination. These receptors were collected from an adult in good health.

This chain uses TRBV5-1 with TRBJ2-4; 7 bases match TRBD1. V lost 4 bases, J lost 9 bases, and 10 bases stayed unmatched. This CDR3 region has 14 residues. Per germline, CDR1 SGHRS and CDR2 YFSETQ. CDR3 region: CASSPGQFNGIQYF. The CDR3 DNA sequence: TGCGCCAGCAGCCCGGGACAGTTTAATGGCATTCAGTACTTC.

The chain's CDR3 is CASSLKLAGGYEQYF. The CDR3 coding sequence is TGCGCCAGCAGCTTGAAACTAGCGGGGGGCTACGAGCAGTACTTC. The chain links TRBV5-1 to TRBJ2-7; 12 bases align to TRBD2. Germline V gene sequence: CDR1 SGHRS, CDR2 YFSETQ. Germline trimming cut 1 base from V and 3 bases from J; bases unmatched to any gene: 2. The CDR3 covers 15 residues.

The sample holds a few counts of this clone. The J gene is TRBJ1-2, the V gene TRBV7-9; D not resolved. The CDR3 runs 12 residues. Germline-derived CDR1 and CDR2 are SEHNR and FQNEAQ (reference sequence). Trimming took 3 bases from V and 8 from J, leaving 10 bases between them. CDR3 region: CASSFPSGGYTF. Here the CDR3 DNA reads TGTGCCAGCAGCTTCCCGTCGGGCGGCTACACCTTC.

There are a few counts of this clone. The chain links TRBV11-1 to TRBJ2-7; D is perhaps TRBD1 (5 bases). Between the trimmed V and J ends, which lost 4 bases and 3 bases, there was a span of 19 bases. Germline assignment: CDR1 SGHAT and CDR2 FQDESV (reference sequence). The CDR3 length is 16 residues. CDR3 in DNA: TGTGCCAGCAGCTCTCGAGGTGTGGGGCGTAGCTACGAGCAGTACTTC. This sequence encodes CASSSRGVGRSYEQYF.

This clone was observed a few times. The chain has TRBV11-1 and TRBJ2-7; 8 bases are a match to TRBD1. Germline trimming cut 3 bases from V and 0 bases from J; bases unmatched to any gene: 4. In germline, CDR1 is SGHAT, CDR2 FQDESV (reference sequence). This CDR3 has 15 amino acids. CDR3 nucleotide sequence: TGTGCCAGCAGCTTCTGGCAGGGGGCCTCCTACGAGCAGTACTTC. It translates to CASSFWQGASYEQYF.

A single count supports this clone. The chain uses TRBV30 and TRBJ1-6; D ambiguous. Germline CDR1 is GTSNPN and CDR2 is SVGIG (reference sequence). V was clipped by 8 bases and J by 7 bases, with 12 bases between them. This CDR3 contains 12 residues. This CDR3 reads CAAWQENSPLHF. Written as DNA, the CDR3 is TGTGCCGCTTGGCAGGAGAATTCACCCCTCCACTTT.

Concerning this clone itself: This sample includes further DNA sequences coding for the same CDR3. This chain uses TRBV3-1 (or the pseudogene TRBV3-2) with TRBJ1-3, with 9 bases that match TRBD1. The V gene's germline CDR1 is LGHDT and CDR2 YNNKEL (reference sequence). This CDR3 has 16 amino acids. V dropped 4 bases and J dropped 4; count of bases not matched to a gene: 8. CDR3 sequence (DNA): TGTGCCAGCAGCCCCACAGGGGGCATGGCCGGAAACACCATATATTTT. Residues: CASSPTGGMAGNTIYF.

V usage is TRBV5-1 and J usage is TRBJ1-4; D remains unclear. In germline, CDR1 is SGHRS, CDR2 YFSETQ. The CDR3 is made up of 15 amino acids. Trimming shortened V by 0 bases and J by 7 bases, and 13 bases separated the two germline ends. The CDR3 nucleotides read TGCGCCAGCAGCTTGGCCGGTGGACGTGCTGAAAAACTGTTTTTT. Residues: CASSLAGGRAEKLFF.

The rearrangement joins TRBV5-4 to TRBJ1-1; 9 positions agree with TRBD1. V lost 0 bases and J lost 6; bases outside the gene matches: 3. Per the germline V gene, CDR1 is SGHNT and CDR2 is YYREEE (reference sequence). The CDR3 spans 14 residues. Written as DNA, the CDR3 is TGTGCCAGCAGCTTGGGGACAGGGGACGCTGAAGCTTTCTTT. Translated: CASSLGTGDAEAFF.

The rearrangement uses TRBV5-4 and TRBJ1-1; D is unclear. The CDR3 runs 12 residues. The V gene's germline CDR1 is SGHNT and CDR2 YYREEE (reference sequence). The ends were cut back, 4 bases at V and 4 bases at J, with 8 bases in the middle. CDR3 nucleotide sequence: TGTGCCAGCAGCAGAGCGGGCACTGAAGCTTTCTTT. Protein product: CASSRAGTEAFF.

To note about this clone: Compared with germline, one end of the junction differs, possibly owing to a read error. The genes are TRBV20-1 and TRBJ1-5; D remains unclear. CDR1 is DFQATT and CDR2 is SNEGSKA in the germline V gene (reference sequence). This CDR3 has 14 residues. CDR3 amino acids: CSASSGNSHQPQHF. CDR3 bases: TGCAGTGCTAGTTCGGGGAATAGCCATCAGCCCCAGCATTTT.

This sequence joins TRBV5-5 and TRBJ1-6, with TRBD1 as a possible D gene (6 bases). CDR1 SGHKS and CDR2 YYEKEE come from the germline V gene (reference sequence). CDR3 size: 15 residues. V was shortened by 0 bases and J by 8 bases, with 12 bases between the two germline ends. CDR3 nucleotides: TGTGCCAGCAGCTTGGTTGGGGGGCATGATTCACCCCTCCACTTT. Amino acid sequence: CASSLVGGHDSPLHF.

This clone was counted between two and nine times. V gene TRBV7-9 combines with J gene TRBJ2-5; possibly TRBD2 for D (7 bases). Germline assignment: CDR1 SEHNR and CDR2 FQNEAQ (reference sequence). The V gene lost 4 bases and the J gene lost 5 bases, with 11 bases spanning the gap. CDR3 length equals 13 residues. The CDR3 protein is CASSSRGPETQYF. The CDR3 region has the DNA TGTGCCAGCAGCTCGCGGGGGCCGGAGACCCAGTACTTC.

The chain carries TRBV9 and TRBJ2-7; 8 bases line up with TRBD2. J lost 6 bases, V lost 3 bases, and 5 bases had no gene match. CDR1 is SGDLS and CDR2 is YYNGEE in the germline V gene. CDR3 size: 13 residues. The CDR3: CASSAGGGGEQYF. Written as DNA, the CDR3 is TGTGCCAGCAGCGCCGGGGGGGGCGGCGAGCAGTACTTC.

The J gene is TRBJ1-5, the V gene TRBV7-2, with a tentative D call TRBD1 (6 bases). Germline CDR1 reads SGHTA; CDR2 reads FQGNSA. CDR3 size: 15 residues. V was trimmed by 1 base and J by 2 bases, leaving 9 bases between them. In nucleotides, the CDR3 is TGTGCCAGCAGCTTAGGGGGGGCGGGCAATCAGCCCCAGCATTTT. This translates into CASSLGGAGNQPQHF.

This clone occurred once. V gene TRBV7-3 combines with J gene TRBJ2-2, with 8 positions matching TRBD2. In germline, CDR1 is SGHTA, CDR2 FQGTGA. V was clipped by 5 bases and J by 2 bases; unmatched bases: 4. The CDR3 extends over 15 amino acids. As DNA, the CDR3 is TGTGCCAGCAGCCTACTAGCGGCCAACACCGGGGAGCTGTTTTTT. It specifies CASSLLAANTGELFF. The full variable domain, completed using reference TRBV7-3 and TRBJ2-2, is GAGVSQTPSNKVTEKGKYVELRCDPISGHTALYWYRQSLGQGPEFLIYFQGTGAADDSGLPNDRFFAVRPEGSVSTLKIQRTERGDSAVYLCASSLLAANTGELFFGEGSRLTVL.

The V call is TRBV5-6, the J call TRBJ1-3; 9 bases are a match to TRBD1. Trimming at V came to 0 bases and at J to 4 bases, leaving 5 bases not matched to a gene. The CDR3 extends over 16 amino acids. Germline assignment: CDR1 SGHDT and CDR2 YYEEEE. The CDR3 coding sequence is TGTGCCAGCAGCTTGGCCGGGACAGGGAGAGGAAACACCATATATTTT. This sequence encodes CASSLAGTGRGNTIYF.

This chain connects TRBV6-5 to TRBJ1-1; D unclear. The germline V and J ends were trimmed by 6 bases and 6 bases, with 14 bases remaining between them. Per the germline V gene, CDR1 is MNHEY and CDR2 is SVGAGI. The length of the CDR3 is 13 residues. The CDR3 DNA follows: TGTGCCAGCAGCGTCACGAAGAGGGCTGAAGCTTTCTTT. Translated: CASSVTKRAEAFF.

CDR3 DNA: TGTGCCAGTAGTATAGGGGGAAACTACGAGCAGTACTTC. It codes for CASSIGGNYEQYF. This chain uses TRBV19 with TRBJ2-7; D gene unclear. The ends were cut back, 1 base at V and 3 bases at J, with 7 bases in the middle. From germline, CDR1 is LNHDA and CDR2 SQIVND (reference sequence). The CDR3 runs to 13 residues.

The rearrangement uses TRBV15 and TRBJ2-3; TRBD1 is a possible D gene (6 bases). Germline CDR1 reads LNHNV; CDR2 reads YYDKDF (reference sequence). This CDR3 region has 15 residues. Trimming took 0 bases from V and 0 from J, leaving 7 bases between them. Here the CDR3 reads CATSREGQSTDTQYF. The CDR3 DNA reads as TGTGCCACCAGCAGAGAAGGACAGAGCACAGATACGCAGTATTTT.

CDR3 sequence reads: CASSHLQGMGNTEAFF. For the CDR3, the DNA is TGTGCCAGCAGCCACCTACAGGGTATGGGGAACACTGAAGCTTTCTTT. The chain recombines TRBV3-1 (or the pseudogene TRBV3-2) with TRBJ1-1; D perhaps matches TRBD1 (6 bases). This CDR3 is 16 amino acids long. The V end lost 3 bases, the J end lost 1 base, and 15 bases lay between the germline ends. Germline V gene lookup returns CDR1 LGHDT and CDR2 YNNKEL (reference sequence).

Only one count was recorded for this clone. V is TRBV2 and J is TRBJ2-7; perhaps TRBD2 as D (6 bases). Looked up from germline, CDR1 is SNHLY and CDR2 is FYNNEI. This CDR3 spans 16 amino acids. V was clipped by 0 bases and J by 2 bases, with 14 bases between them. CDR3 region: CASSEAGLASAYEQYF. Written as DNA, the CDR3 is TGTGCCAGCAGTGAAGCGGGGCTAGCGAGTGCCTACGAGCAGTACTTC.